The clone carrying this TCR beta chain occurred many times. TCR beta CDR3 regions were amplified from RNA transcripts. When the TCR CDR3 underwent first-round RT-PCR, the HTBI primer set was used. TCRdb re-called the multiplex PCR reads through MiXCR, storing one row per CDR3 protein. The table lists around 300,000 distinct CDR3 sequences, about 15% of them singletons. The data were taken from a study of T cells in Graves' hyperthyroidism and ophthalmopathy. The ends lost 6 bases at V and 5 bases at J; junction bases unmatched: 7. This CDR3 region has 14 residues. Germline values: CDR1 MDHEN, CDR2 SYDVKM.

The specimen was blood. This clonotype was sampled from a woman under 40 with Graves' hyperthyroidism. The chain has TRBV28 and TRBJ2-5, with 9 bases that match TRBD1. CDR3 in DNA: TGTGCCAGCAGAGTGGGACAGGGCGGGGAGACCCAGTACTTC. Its protein is CASRVGQGGETQYF.